Sequencing of this T cell receptor (beta chain) was carried out in a study of CD8+ T cells in alopecia areata. Study results and caveats: The treated group had a single nonresponder, limiting CD8+ expansion-response conclusions. Relative to normal scalp, lesional scalp, especially alopecia totalis/universalis, showed higher clonality. Under tofacitinib, fewer expanded CD8+ clones appeared among the top 100 scalp clones.

This clone came up many times. Its antigen remains unknown. The CDR3 covers 16 residues. V was pared by 3 bases and J by 6 bases, with 9 bases of the junction left unmatched. Germline assignment: CDR1 LGHNA and CDR2 YNFKEQ. cDNA prepared by RNA extraction and subsequent reverse transcription served as the template for sequencing. Measured with immunoSEQ multiplex PCR; TCRdb has only the in-frame clones, and not every one. The table has a few hundred thousand clones, roughly two fifths seen once. Treatment here: oral pan-JAK inhibitor, 5-10 mg twice daily. The TCR comes from a human donor with alopecia areata. The chain carries TRBV4-2 and TRBJ2-1; 9 nucleotides align to TRBD2. The sequenced sample was CD4+ T cells sorted from blood, obtained between weeks 30 and 35, from a patient treated with tofacitinib. The CDR3 bases are TGTGCCAGCAGCCATTACGGGACTAGCACAGCCAATGAGCAGTTCTTC. Residues: CASSHYGTSTANEQFF.